This T cell receptor beta chain originates from a study of brain T cells in children with intractable seizures. The sequenced cases were selected for having the highest brain T cell transcript signatures. Patients received at least one anti-epileptic drug before surgery. Germline V gene lookup returns CDR1 SGHNT and CDR2 YYREEE (reference sequence). This CDR3 has 13 amino acids. Profiled with immunoSEQ multiplex PCR; TCRdb holds only in-frame clones, not every one. The sample consists of about 76,000 clones, under 95% of them appearing once. Findings and caveats of the study: Patients' HCMV serostatus was unknown; virus specificity rests on CDR3 similarity alone. Pre- and post-surgery blood differed in depth, so pre-surgery absences may be undersampling.

On this clone: Its antigen is unknown.

This sequence joins TRBV5-4 and TRBJ2-3; 7 bases agree with TRBD2. This material consisted of peripheral blood, taken at surgery. The TCR comes from a boy under three years old with tuberous sclerosis and intractable seizures. The CDR3 region is CALRYRGADTQYF. CDR3 DNA: TGTGCTCTAAGGTACCGGGGGGCAGATACGCAGTATTTT. The full variable domain, completed using reference TRBV5-4 and TRBJ2-3, is ETGVTQSPTHLIKTRGQQVTLRCSSQSGHNTVSWYQQALGQGPQFIFQYYREEENGRGNFPPRFSGLQFPNYSSELNVNALELDDSALYLCALRYRGADTQYFGPGTRLTVL.